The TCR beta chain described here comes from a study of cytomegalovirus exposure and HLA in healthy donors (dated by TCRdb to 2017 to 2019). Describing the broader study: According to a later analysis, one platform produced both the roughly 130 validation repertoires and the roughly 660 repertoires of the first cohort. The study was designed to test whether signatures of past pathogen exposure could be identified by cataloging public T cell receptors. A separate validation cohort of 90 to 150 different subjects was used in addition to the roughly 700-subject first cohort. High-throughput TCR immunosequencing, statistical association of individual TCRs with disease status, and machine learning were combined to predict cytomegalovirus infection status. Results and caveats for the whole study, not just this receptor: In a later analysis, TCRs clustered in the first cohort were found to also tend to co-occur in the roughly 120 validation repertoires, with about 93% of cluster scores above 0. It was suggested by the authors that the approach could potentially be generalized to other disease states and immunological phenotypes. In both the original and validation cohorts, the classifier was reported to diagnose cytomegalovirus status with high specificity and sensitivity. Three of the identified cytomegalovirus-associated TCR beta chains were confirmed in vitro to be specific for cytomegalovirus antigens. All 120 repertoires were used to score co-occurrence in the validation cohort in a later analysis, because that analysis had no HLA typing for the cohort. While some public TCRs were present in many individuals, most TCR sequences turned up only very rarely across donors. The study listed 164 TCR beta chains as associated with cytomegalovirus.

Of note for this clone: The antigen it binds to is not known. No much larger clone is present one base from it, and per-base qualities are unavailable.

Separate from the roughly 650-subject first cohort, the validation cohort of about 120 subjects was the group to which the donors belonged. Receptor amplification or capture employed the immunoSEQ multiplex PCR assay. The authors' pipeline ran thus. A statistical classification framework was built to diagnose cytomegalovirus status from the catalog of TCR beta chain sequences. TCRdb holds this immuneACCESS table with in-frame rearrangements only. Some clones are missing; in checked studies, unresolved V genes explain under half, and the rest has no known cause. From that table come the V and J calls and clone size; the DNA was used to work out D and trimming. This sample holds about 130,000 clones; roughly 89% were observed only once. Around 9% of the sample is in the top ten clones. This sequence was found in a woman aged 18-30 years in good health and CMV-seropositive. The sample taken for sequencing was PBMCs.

Here the CDR3 is given as CASTPRTGPEKLFF. The DNA is TGTGCCAGCACCCCGAGGACAGGGCCCGAAAAACTGTTTTTT. Recombination joined TRBV28 with TRBJ1-4; the junction holds 8 bases that match TRBD1. Unmatched junction bases come to 9, with V trimmed by 7 bases and J by 8 bases. Spanning cysteine to phenylalanine, the CDR3 consists of 14 amino acids. Only CDR3 DNA remains: 42 bases, in frame from the first base. CDR1 and CDR2 were assigned from the germline V gene as MDHEN and SYDVKM. With the rest looked up from the reference TRBV28 and TRBJ1-4 genes rather than sequenced, the full variable domain is DVKVTQSSRYLVKRTGEKVFLECVQDMDHENMFWYRQDPGLGLRLIYFSYDVKMKEKGDIPEGYSVSREKKERFSLILESASTNQTSMYLCASTPRTGPEKLFFGSGTQLSVL.